The 4 T cell receptor beta chains given below trace back to one sample, sequenced in a study of blood T cell repertoires in COVID-19. Sequenced by immunoSEQ multiplex PCR; TCRdb stores in-frame clones only, minus some. This table has around 100,000 clones, approximately 90% appearing once. The sample was peripheral blood. These receptor sequences come from a man aged 45-60 years with acute or convalescent COVID-19.

The V gene is TRBV4-3, the J gene TRBJ1-1; D not resolved. V gave up 2 bases and J gave up 6 bases, with 10 bases separating them. The CDR3 runs 13 residues. The V gene's germline CDR1 is LGHNA and CDR2 YSLEER. The CDR3, as DNA: TGCGCCAGCAGCCAACTGGGCCTTCCTGAAGCTTTCTTT. Protein: CASSQLGLPEAFF.

This chain links TRBV4-1 with TRBJ2-7; 9 bases are shared with TRBD2. Germline CDR1 and CDR2: MGHRA and YSYEKL. The CDR3 covers 15 residues. The trim removed 0 bases at V and 6 bases at J, leaving 6 bases unmatched. The CDR3 DNA sequence: TGCGCCAGCAGCCAAGATCCAGCGGGAGGACGCGAGCAGTACTTC. Its translation is CASSQDPAGGREQYF.

J is TRBJ2-5 and V is TRBV3-1 (or the pseudogene TRBV3-2); 9 bases fit TRBD1. Trimming at V came to 5 bases and at J to 3 bases, leaving 10 bases not matched to a gene. Germline V gives CDR1 LGHDT, CDR2 YNNKEL (reference sequence). This CDR3 contains 16 residues. CDR3 nucleotide sequence: TGTGCCAGCAGCTCTACCTCCAGGACAGGGGAAGAGACCCAGTACTTC. This sequence encodes CASSSTSRTGEETQYF.

Worth noting for this clone: The same CDR3 can be traced to other DNA sequences in this sample. This rearrangement joins TRBV30 to TRBJ2-7, with 11 bases that match TRBD1. J gave up 1 base and V 3 bases, and 8 bases lay outside the gene matches. In germline, CDR1 is GTSNPN, CDR2 SVGIG (reference sequence). The CDR3 covers 16 residues. The CDR3 DNA is TGTGCCTGGAGCCGACCCGGGACAGGGGGATCCTACGAGCAGTACTTC. This encodes CAWSRPGTGGSYEQYF. The full variable domain, completed using reference TRBV30 and TRBJ2-7, is SQTIHQWPATLVQPVGSPLSLECTVEGTSNPNLYWYRQAAGRGLQLLFYSVGIGQISSEVPQNLSASRPQDRQFILSSKKLLLSDSGFYLCAWSRPGTGGSYEQYFGPGTRLTVT.